Listed below are T cell receptor beta chains from one sample, sequenced in a study of CD8 T cells in ankylosing spondylitis. TCRdb ran MiXCR on the 5' RACE reads and lists one entry per CDR3 protein. This sample has about 140,000 distinct CDR3 sequences, with 7.3% found just once. The sample comprised blood, either unsorted or a sorted T cell fraction (not recorded which). These receptors came from a female donor with ankylosing spondylitis or in good health (not recorded which). The CDR3 runs from the conserved cysteine through the conserved F or W. The D gene is left open where the match is weak. The size entry is marked missing in some rows and otherwise reads once, few, many or a size class.

D gene	V gene	J gene	clone size	CDR3 DNA	CDR3 protein
.	TRBV5-1	TRBJ2-2	.	TGCGCCAGCAGCTTGGTGTCTACCTACACCGGGGAGCTGTTTTTT	CASSLVSTYTGELFF
.	TRBV4-1	TRBJ2-2	many	TGCGCCAGCAGCCTCCAACCGGGGATAGGGGAGCTGTTTTTT	CASSLQPGIGELFF
TRBD2	TRBV5-1	TRBJ2-1	many	TGCGCCAGCAGCCTGTCGGGACTAGCGTCCTACAATGAGCAGTTCTTC	CASSLSGLASYNEQFF
TRBD2	TRBV7-9	TRBJ2-7	many	TGTGCCAGCAGCTTAGTTAGTTTAGCGGGGGGCCCCAACGAGCAGTACTTC	CASSLVSLAGGPNEQYF
.	TRBV9	TRBJ1-3	many	TGTGCCAGCAGCGTCTCAGAGGTCGTCTCTGGAAACACCATATATTTT	CASSVSEVVSGNTIYF
.	TRBV7-6	TRBJ2-5	few	TGTGCCAGCAGCTTAGGCTCCTCAGGCCTGGGGGAGACCCAGTACTTC	CASSLGSSGLGETQYF
.	TRBV20-1	TRBJ2-7	many	TGCAGTGCTAGAAAACCTGACTACGAGCAGTACTTC	CSARKPDYEQYF
.	TRBV20-1	TRBJ2-2	many	TGCAGTGCAAGGGCGGCGAACACCGGGGAGCTGTTTTTT	CSARAANTGELFF
TRBD1	TRBV12-5	TRBJ1-4	many	TGTGCTAGTGGTTTGCTGACCCGGGACAGGAAGCGGAATGAAAAACTGTTTTTT	CASGLLTRDRKRNEKLFF
TRBD2	TRBV3-1	TRBJ2-5	few	TGTGCCAGCAGCCAAGGCACCGGACTAGCGAGAGAGACCCAGTACTTC	CASSQGTGLARETQYF
TRBD1	TRBV7-6	TRBJ2-7	few	TGTGCCAGCAGCTTAGGAGGACAGGGGGCCGAGCAGTACTTC	CASSLGGQGAEQYF
TRBD1	TRBV6-2/TRBV6-3	TRBJ1-2	.	TGTGCCAGCAGTTACTCGGCAGGGGGGGGCTACACCTTC	CASSYSAGGGYTF
.	TRBV5-6	TRBJ1-1	.	TGTGCCAGCAGCCATGTCACGGATGACACTGAAGCTTTCTTT	CASSHVTDDTEAFF
TRBD1	TRBV7-2	TRBJ1-2	.	TGTGCCAGCAGCTCCGGGACAGGGATCTATGGCTACACCTTC	CASSSGTGIYGYTF
.	TRBV20-1	TRBJ2-1	many	TGCAGTGCTAGAGGGACCACCAATTCCTACAATGAGCAGTTCTTC	CSARGTTNSYNEQFF
.	TRBV24-1	TRBJ2-2	many	TGTGCCAGCCGGGCAATCAACACCGGGGAGCTGTTTTTT	CASRAINTGELFF
.	TRBV12-3/TRBV12-4	TRBJ1-6	many	TGTGCCAGCAGTTCGGGTGGAGGGGCCCTCCACTTT	CASSSGGGALHF
.	TRBV20-1	TRBJ1-4	many	TGCAGTGCTAGAGATTCCTCGGCCCAGGGGACTAATGAAAAACTGTTTTTT	CSARDSSAQGTNEKLFF
.	TRBV5-1	TRBJ1-1	many	TGCGCCAGCAGCTTGGAGACGGGTGCTGAAGCTTTCTTT	CASSLETGAEAFF
.	TRBV28	TRBJ2-6	many	TGTGCCAGCAGGCTTCCGGGCAGTTCTGGGGCCAACGTCCTGACTTTC	CASRLPGSSGANVLTF
TRBD1	TRBV5-1	TRBJ1-4	many	TGCGCCAGCAGCTTGGCCCAGGGGGCTAATGAAAAACTGTTTTTT	CASSLAQGANEKLFF
.	TRBV28	TRBJ2-5	many	TGTGCCAGCAGTTCCCCGGGAGAGACCCAGTACTTC	CASSSPGETQYF
TRBD1	TRBV6-2/TRBV6-3	TRBJ2-7	few	TGTGCCAGCAGTATGGGGGACAGGGTTAGCGAGCAGTACTTC	CASSMGDRVSEQYF
.	TRBV20-1	TRBJ2-3	many	TGCAGTGCTAGCCCCCGAGATACGCAGTATTTT	CSASPRDTQYF
.	TRBV11-2	TRBJ2-1	many	TGTGCCAGCAGCTCCGGCAACGCCAATGAGCAGTTCTTC	CASSSGNANEQFF
.	TRBV7-2	TRBJ2-3	.	TGTGCCAGCAGCTTAGCCCCGGGGGGCACAGATACGCAGTATTTT	CASSLAPGGTDTQYF
TRBD1	TRBV4-1	TRBJ2-3	few	TGCGCCAGCAGCCCGTCCCCCAGGGGGCGGGCGGGCACAGATACGCAGTATTTT	CASSPSPRGRAGTDTQYF
.	TRBV7-6	TRBJ1-6	many	TGTGCCAGCAGCACCCGTAATTCACCCCTCCACTTT	CASSTRNSPLHF
TRBD2	TRBV20-1	TRBJ2-6	many	TGCAGTGCCGTAACTAGCGGGACCCGCTCTGGGGCCAACGTCCTGACTTTC	CSAVTSGTRSGANVLTF